The T cell receptor (beta chain) under discussion was sequenced for a study of blood T cell repertoires in COVID-19. There are 19 residues in the CDR3. The germline V gene encodes CDR1 SGDLS and CDR2 YYNGEE. J lost 7 bases, V lost 0 bases, and 17 bases had no gene match. This clone appeared a single time. The method was immunoSEQ multiplex PCR; TCRdb's version includes in-frame clones alone and lacks a portion of them. In the table there are tens of thousands of clones, about 91% of which are singletons. The sequence derives from a woman between 65 and 79 years old with acute or convalescent COVID-19. Sequenced: peripheral blood. This sequence joins TRBV9 and TRBJ1-1; 11 bases line up with TRBD1. The CDR3 nucleotides are TGTGCCAGCAGCGTAGGATCGGGTTTTTGGACAGGGGGCGAAGGTGAAGCTTTCTTT. Translated, it gives CASSVGSGFWTGGEGEAFF.